This paragraph covers one T cell receptor beta chain sequence. Method: immunoSEQ multiplex PCR; TCRdb's copy keeps in-frame clones and lacks some. The sample contains some 80,000 clones, 70% to 90% of which appear only once. This sample was taken from a study of OX40 agonist ivuxolimab in advanced cancers. In germline, CDR1 is SQVTM, CDR2 ANQGSEA. There are 14 residues in the CDR3. Trimming shortened V by 4 bases and J by 2 bases, and 15 bases separated the two germline ends. The chain links TRBV29-1 to TRBJ2-7; D gene uncertain. The material sequenced was CD4+ or CD8+ T cells sorted from blood, taken in a trial of the OX40 agonist ivuxolimab. This TCR was recovered from an adult with an advanced solid tumor such as melanoma, head and neck, liver or kidney cancer. The DNA for the CDR3 is TGCAGCGTTGCCCCGCGGCGGTTTACCTACGAGCAGTACTTC. Its translation is CSVAPRRFTYEQYF.